This T cell receptor beta chain emerged from a study of immune cell composition in non-small cell lung cancer (dated by TCRdb to about 2017). With respect to the entire study: Histologic subtype, mostly lung adenocarcinoma or squamous cell carcinoma, was determined with H&E together with p63, CK5, Napsin A and TTF-1 immunohistochemistry. Using Adaptive Biotechnologies, the researchers ran TCR-beta sequencing on fewer than 35 paired NSCLC tumour and non-adjacent lung specimens, along with 26 tumour-only specimens. For supplementary cohort #1, made up of approximately 11 lung adenocarcinoma cases, paired tumour/lung TCR-beta sequencing was done and TIL populations were generated so that tumour reactivity could be assessed. A few tumour specimens that had TCR-beta data belonged to rare histological subtypes and were left out of the subtype comparisons. What the study reported, not specific to this receptor: No significant correlation was found between tumour TCR-beta clonality and smoking pack-years. Nearly half of NSCLC cases had tumour-associated clones >0.5%, with around four fifths of squamous carcinomas showing such clones compared with less than 35% of adenocarcinomas. Across some 11 adenocarcinoma cases, TIL tumour reactivity correlated strongly with maximal tumour-associated clone frequency but not with overall clonality. Only 10 or so cases were included in the reactivity cohort, and sequence sharing between tumour-reactive clones and the dominant in vivo tumour-associated clones was not shown.

Normal lung samples came from the same patient and consisted of non-adjacent lung tissue collected as far from the tumour as possible, at a distance of at least 3 cm. Genomic DNA was extracted with the QIAamp DNA kit from frozen aliquots of unsorted single-cell suspensions. Tissues were received within 2 hours of resection and processed immediately into single-cell suspensions. Tissue was mechanically dissociated and enzymatically digested with DNase I, collagenase I and hyaluronidase for approximately 30 minutes at 37 °C, then filtered and RBC-lysed. According to the germline V gene (reference sequence), CDR1 reads MNHEY and CDR2 reads SMNVEV. The CDR3, from cysteine to phenylalanine, totals 14 residues. Only the CDR3 portion is preserved as DNA: 42 bases, with reading frame beginning at the first base. The junction carries 12 bases between V and J, which are trimmed by 0 bases and 7 bases respectively.

Comment on this clone: This clone's antigen is unknown. No per-base quality is available; no much larger clone lies one base away.

A two-step multiplex PCR amplified TCR-beta CDR3 regions from genomic DNA, and the second step of the PCR added Illumina-compatible adaptors. TCR-beta immunosequencing was performed on an Illumina platform as a commercial immunoSEQ service. As for the authors' bioinformatics: Repertoires were described by productive clonality and by Top 10 Clones, which is the percentage of T-cell templates coming from the ten most frequent sequences. Values of productive clonality ranged from 0 to 1, with a monoclonal population indicated by a value of 1. Using log10 scatter plots, tumour-associated clones were identified as sequences that made up at least 0.1% of tumour T-cell templates yet were absent from the matched non-adjacent lung. Student's t-tests were used for two-group comparisons, ANOVA was used for stages, and linear regression was used for relationships, with analyses conducted in GraphPad Prism7 and R. In TCRdb, the immuneACCESS table is reduced to in-frame sequences with V and J assigned. These tables do not hold every clone; where another copy was compared, an unresolved V gene accounts for under half, and the others remain unexplained. The D gene and trimming were derived from the DNA, and the V and J assignments and clone size from that table. A total of 7,500 to 10,000 clones appear in this sample, under 80% of them only once. The ten largest make up 23% of the sample.

Sequencing used non-adjacent lung tissue. The sequence derives from a human donor with non-small cell lung cancer. This chain joins TRBV27 to TRBJ1-2; possibly the D gene is TRBD1, per 6 matching bases. DNA sequence: TGTGCCAGCAGTTTATCGTCGGCGACAGGTGGCTACACCTTC. The translation is CASSLSSATGGYTF.